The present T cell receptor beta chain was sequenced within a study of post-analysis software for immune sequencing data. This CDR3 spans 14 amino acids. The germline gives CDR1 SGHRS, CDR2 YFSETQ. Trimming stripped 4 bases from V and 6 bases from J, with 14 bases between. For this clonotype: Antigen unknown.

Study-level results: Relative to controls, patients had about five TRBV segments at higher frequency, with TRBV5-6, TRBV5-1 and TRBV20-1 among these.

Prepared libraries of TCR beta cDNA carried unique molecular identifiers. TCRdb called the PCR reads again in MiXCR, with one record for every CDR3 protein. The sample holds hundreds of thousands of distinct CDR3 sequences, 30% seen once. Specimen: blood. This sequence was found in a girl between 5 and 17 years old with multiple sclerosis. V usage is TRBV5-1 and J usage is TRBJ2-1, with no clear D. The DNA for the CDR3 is TGCGCCAGCAGCCGGATGGACGTACCCAATGAGCAGTTCTTC. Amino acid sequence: CASSRMDVPNEQFF. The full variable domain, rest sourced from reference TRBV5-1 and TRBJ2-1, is KAGVTQTPRYLIKTRGQQVTLSCSPISGHRSVSWYQQTPGQGLQFLFEYFSETQRNKGNFPGRFSGRQFSNSRSEMNVSTLELGDSALYLCASSRMDVPNEQFFGPGTRLTVL.